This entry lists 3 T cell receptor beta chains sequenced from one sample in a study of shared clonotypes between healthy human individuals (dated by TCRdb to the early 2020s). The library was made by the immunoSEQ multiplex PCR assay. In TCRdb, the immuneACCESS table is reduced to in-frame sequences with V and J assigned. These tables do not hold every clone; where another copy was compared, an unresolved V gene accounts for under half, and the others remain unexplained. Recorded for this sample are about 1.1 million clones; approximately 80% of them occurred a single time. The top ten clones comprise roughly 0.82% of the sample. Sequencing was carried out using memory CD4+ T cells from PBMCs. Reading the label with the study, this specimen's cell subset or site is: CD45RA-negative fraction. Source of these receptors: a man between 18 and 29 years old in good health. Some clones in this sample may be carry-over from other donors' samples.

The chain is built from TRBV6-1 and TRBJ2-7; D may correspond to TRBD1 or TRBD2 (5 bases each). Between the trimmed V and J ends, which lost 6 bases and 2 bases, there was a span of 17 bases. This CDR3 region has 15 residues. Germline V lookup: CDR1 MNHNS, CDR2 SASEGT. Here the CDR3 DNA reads TGTGCCAGCAGATCCCGAGGGCCAGGGACCTACGAGCAGTACTTC. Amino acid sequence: CASRSRGPGTYEQYF.

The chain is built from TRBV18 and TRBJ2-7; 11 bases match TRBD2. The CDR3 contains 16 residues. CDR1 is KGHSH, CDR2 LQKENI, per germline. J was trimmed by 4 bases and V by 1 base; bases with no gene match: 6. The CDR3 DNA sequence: TGTGCCAGCTCACCACAAACTAGCGGGAGCGGGTACGAGCAGTACTTC. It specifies CASSPQTSGSGYEQYF.

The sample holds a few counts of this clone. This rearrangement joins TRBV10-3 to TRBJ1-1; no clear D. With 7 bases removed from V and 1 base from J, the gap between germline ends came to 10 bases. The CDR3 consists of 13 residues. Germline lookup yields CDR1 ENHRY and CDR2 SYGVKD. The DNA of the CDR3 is TGTGCCATCATGCGAGGAGAGAACACTGAAGCTTTCTTT. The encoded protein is CAIMRGENTEAFF.